One T cell receptor beta chain is described in this entry. The length of the CDR3 is 14 residues. V lost 3 bases to trimming and J lost 3 bases; unmatched junction nucleotides: 1. CDR1 KGHSH and CDR2 LQKENI come from the germline V gene. These data come from a study of cytomegalovirus exposure and HLA in healthy donors. The primer mix had 60 Vbeta and 13 Jbeta primers. This table comes from immunoSEQ multiplex PCR, and its TCRdb copy is limited to in-frame clones, with some not included. This sample carries just over 150,000 clones, about 86% of them seen once, and the ten largest clones take roughly 1.9%.

The specimen was PBMCs. This clonotype was sampled from a woman between 18 and 29 years old in good health and CMV-seronegative. V and J are TRBV18 and TRBJ2-1; TRBD1 matches 8 bases. CDR3 residues: CASSPGQGYNEQFF. The CDR3 DNA reads as TGTGCCAGCTCACCCGGACAGGGCTACAATGAGCAGTTCTTC.